Listed below are T cell receptor beta chains from one sample, sequenced in a study of blood T cell repertoires in COVID-19. Repertoires were generated with immunoSEQ multiplex PCR, while TCRdb's copy carries only in-frame clones and drops some. The sample holds 350,000 to 550,000 clones, roughly 85% seen once. The sequencing input was PBMCs or T cells enriched from blood (not recorded which). The receptor set was obtained from a woman aged 18-35 years with acute COVID-19. The CDR3 runs from the conserved cysteine through the conserved F or W. Each record gives: J gene, clone size, D gene, V gene, CDR3 protein, CDR3 DNA. The D gene is left open where the match is weak. A clone size is listed for some rows: how often the clone was seen (once, few, many), or a class if it is expanded.

j_gene: TRBJ1-5
abundance: NA
d_gene: NA
v_gene: TRBV19
CDR3aa: CASSIEPPAVNQPQHF
CDR3nt: TGTGCCAGTAGTATTGAGCCGCCAGCGGTAAATCAGCCCCAGCATTTT

j_gene: TRBJ2-5
abundance: NA
d_gene: NA
v_gene: TRBV24-1
CDR3aa: CATSEGAQETQYF
CDR3nt: TGTGCCACCAGTGAGGGGGCTCAAGAGACCCAGTACTTC

j_gene: TRBJ2-2
abundance: once
d_gene: TRBD1
v_gene: TRBV24-1
CDR3aa: CATSDPTAGGSNTGELFF
CDR3nt: TGTGCCACCAGTGACCCTACAGCAGGGGGTTCGAACACCGGGGAGCTGTTTTTT

j_gene: TRBJ2-4
abundance: NA
d_gene: TRBD1
v_gene: TRBV29-1
CDR3aa: CSATGTDQNIQYF
CDR3nt: TGCAGCGCTACGGGGACAGACCAAAACATTCAGTACTTC

j_gene: TRBJ1-5
abundance: NA
d_gene: TRBD1
v_gene: TRBV2
CDR3aa: CASSRTGLRGQPQHF
CDR3nt: TGTGCCAGCAGTCGGACAGGGCTGAGGGGGCAGCCCCAGCATTTT

j_gene: TRBJ2-7
abundance: NA
d_gene: NA
v_gene: TRBV5-4
CDR3aa: CASSPGGGAHEQYF
CDR3nt: TGTGCCAGCAGCCCTGGTGGGGGGGCCCACGAGCAGTACTTC

j_gene: TRBJ2-3
abundance: NA
d_gene: TRBD2
v_gene: TRBV24-1
CDR3aa: CATSDDIGGGDTQYF
CDR3nt: TGTGCCACCAGTGATGATATTGGGGGGGGAGATACGCAGTATTTT

j_gene: TRBJ2-4
abundance: NA
d_gene: NA
v_gene: TRBV6-5
CDR3aa: CATGSWEGNIQYF
CDR3nt: TGTGCCACTGGGAGCTGGGAAGGGAACATTCAGTACTTC

j_gene: TRBJ1-5
abundance: NA
d_gene: NA
v_gene: TRBV5-6
CDR3aa: CASSTPRGNQPQHF
CDR3nt: TGTGCCAGCAGCACACCCAGGGGCAATCAGCCCCAGCATTTT

j_gene: TRBJ1-2
abundance: few
d_gene: TRBD1
v_gene: TRBV6-5
CDR3aa: CASSYGTGRSYGYTF
CDR3nt: TGTGCCAGCAGTTACGGGACAGGACGGTCCTATGGCTACACCTTC

j_gene: TRBJ1-2
abundance: NA
d_gene: NA
v_gene: TRBV10-3
CDR3aa: CAISQTGYGAYGYTF
CDR3nt: TGTGCCATCAGCCAAACAGGGTACGGGGCCTATGGCTACACCTTC

j_gene: TRBJ2-7
abundance: NA
d_gene: TRBD1
v_gene: TRBV19
CDR3aa: CASSKGQGTYEQYF
CDR3nt: TGTGCCAGCAGCAAAGGACAGGGGACCTACGAGCAGTACTTC

j_gene: TRBJ1-1
abundance: NA
d_gene: TRBD1
v_gene: TRBV19
CDR3aa: CASSIMRGGTALNTEAFF
CDR3nt: TGTGCCAGTAGTATAATGAGGGGTGGGACAGCCTTGAACACTGAAGCTTTCTTT

j_gene: TRBJ2-1
abundance: NA
d_gene: NA
v_gene: TRBV20-1
CDR3aa: CSASARTYNEQFF
CDR3nt: TGCAGTGCTAGTGCGCGCACCTACAATGAGCAGTTCTTC

j_gene: TRBJ2-5
abundance: once
d_gene: TRBD2
v_gene: TRBV28
CDR3aa: CASSPRGAGDETQYF
CDR3nt: TGTGCCAGCAGTCCCCGAGGAGCGGGAGACGAGACCCAGTACTTC

j_gene: TRBJ2-5
abundance: NA
d_gene: NA
v_gene: TRBV21-1
CDR3aa: CASSKGCRYQETQYF
CDR3nt: TGTGCCAGCAGCAAAGGGTGTCGGTACCAAGAGACCCAGTACTTC

j_gene: TRBJ2-2
abundance: NA
d_gene: NA
v_gene: TRBV3-1/TRBV3-2
CDR3aa: CASGWQGGTGELFF
CDR3nt: TGTGCCAGCGGGTGGCAGGGAGGAACCGGGGAGCTGTTTTTT

j_gene: TRBJ2-7
abundance: NA
d_gene: NA
v_gene: TRBV27
CDR3aa: CASSPSTGLLSYEQYF
CDR3nt: TGTGCCAGCAGTCCGTCAACCGGACTACTCTCCTACGAGCAGTACTTC

j_gene: TRBJ2-7
abundance: NA
d_gene: TRBD1
v_gene: TRBV10-3
CDR3aa: CAIRDRGSYEQYF
CDR3nt: TGTGCCATCAGAGACAGGGGGTCCTACGAGCAGTACTTC

j_gene: TRBJ1-2
abundance: NA
d_gene: TRBD1
v_gene: TRBV6-5
CDR3aa: CASRVDRDSDGYTF
CDR3nt: TGTGCCAGCAGGGTTGACAGGGACTCCGATGGCTACACCTTC

j_gene: TRBJ2-3
abundance: NA
d_gene: NA
v_gene: TRBV16
CDR3aa: CASSQSEVTQYF
CDR3nt: TGTGCCAGCAGCCAATCGGAGGTCACGCAGTATTTT

j_gene: TRBJ1-5
abundance: NA
d_gene: NA
v_gene: TRBV4-3
CDR3aa: CASSQMVGGRQPQHF
CDR3nt: TGCGCCAGCAGCCAAATGGTCGGGGGTCGTCAGCCCCAGCATTTT

j_gene: TRBJ1-2
abundance: NA
d_gene: NA
v_gene: TRBV3-1/TRBV3-2
CDR3aa: CASSLRAAGSYGYTF
CDR3nt: TGTGCCAGCAGCCTTCGGGCGGCCGGGAGCTATGGCTACACCTTC

j_gene: TRBJ2-7
abundance: NA
d_gene: TRBD1
v_gene: TRBV12-3/TRBV12-4
CDR3aa: CASSLGTGDRYF
CDR3nt: TGTGCCAGCAGTTTAGGGACAGGAGATCGGTACTTC

j_gene: TRBJ1-1
abundance: NA
d_gene: NA
v_gene: TRBV6-1
CDR3aa: CASSENWGPSNTEAFF
CDR3nt: TGTGCCAGCAGTGAAAATTGGGGGCCTTCGAACACTGAAGCTTTCTTT